One and the same sample provided the 3 T cell receptor beta chains below, sequenced in a study of T-cell reconstitution after alpha-beta-depleted transplantation in children. During its preparation, the TCRbeta library received unique molecular identifiers. TCRdb reanalysed the PCR reads using MiXCR and keeps one entry per CDR3 protein. The sample holds about 540,000 distinct CDR3 sequences, 25% to 30% seen once. This sample comprised PBMCs, obtained before TCRalphabeta/CD19-depleted stem cell transplant. All receptors derive from a boy in the first two years of life with Wiskott-Aldrich syndrome, due to receive a stem cell transplant.

The V and J genes are TRBV30 and TRBJ1-4; 9 nucleotides match TRBD1. Per the germline V gene, CDR1 is GTSNPN and CDR2 is SVGIG (reference sequence). V dropped 3 bases and J dropped 4; count of bases not matched to a gene: 9. This CDR3 contains 16 residues. The CDR3 nucleotides read TGTGCCTGGAGGATGGACAGGGGATGGAGTAATGAAAAACTGTTTTTT. As protein: CAWRMDRGWSNEKLFF. Using reference TRBV30 and TRBJ1-4 for the parts outside the CDR3, the full variable domain is SQTIHQWPATLVQPVGSPLSLECTVEGTSNPNLYWYRQAAGRGLQLLFYSVGIGQISSEVPQNLSASRPQDRQFILSSKKLLLSDSGFYLCAWRMDRGWSNEKLFFGSGTQLSVL.

V usage is TRBV5-1 and J usage is TRBJ2-1; D may correspond to TRBD1 or TRBD2 (5 bases each). Between the trimmed V and J ends, which lost 4 bases and 5 bases, there was a span of 10 bases. This CDR3 is 13 amino acids long. The germline V gene has CDR1 SGHRS and CDR2 YFSETQ. The CDR3 DNA follows: TGCGCCAGCAGCACGGGACCAAACAATGAGCAGTTCTTC. Translated: CASSTGPNNEQFF. The full variable domain, completed using reference TRBV5-1 and TRBJ2-1, is KAGVTQTPRYLIKTRGQQVTLSCSPISGHRSVSWYQQTPGQGLQFLFEYFSETQRNKGNFPGRFSGRQFSNSRSEMNVSTLELGDSALYLCASSTGPNNEQFFGPGTRLTVL.

This sequence joins TRBV27 and TRBJ2-2; perhaps TRBD2 as D (6 bases). This CDR3 has 15 amino acids. Trimming cost V 1 base and J 4 bases, with 10 bases left between them. Germline V gene lookup returns CDR1 MNHEY and CDR2 SMNVEV (reference sequence). CDR3 protein: CASSLLGDSTGELFF. In DNA, the CDR3 is TGTGCCAGCAGTTTATTGGGGGACTCCACCGGGGAGCTGTTTTTT.